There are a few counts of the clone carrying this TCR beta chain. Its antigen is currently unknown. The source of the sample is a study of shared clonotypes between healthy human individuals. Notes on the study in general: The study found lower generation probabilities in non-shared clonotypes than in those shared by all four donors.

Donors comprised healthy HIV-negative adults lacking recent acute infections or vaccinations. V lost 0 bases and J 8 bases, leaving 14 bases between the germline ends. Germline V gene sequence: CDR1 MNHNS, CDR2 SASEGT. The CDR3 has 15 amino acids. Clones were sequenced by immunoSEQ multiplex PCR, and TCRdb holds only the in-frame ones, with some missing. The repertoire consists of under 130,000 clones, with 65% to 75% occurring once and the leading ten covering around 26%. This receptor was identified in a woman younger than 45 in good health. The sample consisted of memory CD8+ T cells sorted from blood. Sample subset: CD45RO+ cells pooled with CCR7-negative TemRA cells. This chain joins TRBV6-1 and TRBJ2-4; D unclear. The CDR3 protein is CASSEARSGADIQYF. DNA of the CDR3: TGTGCCAGCAGTGAAGCGCGATCGGGTGCGGACATTCAGTACTTC.